The T cell receptor beta chain under discussion was sequenced for a study of CD8 T cells in Susac syndrome. It was with random hexamers that about 0.45 to 1 ug RNA was reverse transcribed. Amplification of TCR beta CDR3 by immunoSEQ multiplex PCR spanned 54 Vbeta and 13 Jbeta. TCRdb processed the immunoSEQ multiplex PCR reads anew with MiXCR; each CDR3 protein has one entry. This table holds approximately 220,000 distinct CDR3 sequences, roughly nine tenths found once. About this clonotype: Its target is not known.

Trimming stripped 2 bases from V and 4 bases from J, with 17 bases between. The CDR3 runs to 16 residues. Germline loops: CDR1 MNHEY, CDR2 SVGAGI. TCR beta sequencing covered blood CD8+ and CD4+ T cells. FACS enriched CD8+ TEMRA cells, while bulk CD8+ and CD4+ were negatively isolated. General study results and limits: The relatively small number of individuals in the TCR sequencing and HLA analysis was acknowledged by the study.

The rearrangement joins TRBV6-5 to TRBJ1-1, with D perhaps matching TRBD1 (5 bases). The receptor was derived from a human donor with multiple sclerosis. Sequenced: CD8+ T cells from PBMCs. CDR3 DNA: TGTGCCAGCAGTTACCCCCTTAAAGGGGTCGGCACTGAAGCTTTCTTT. It specifies CASSYPLKGVGTEAFF.